This T cell receptor (beta chain) was sequenced in a study of shared clonotypes between healthy human individuals. The protocol was immunoSEQ multiplex PCR, while the TCRdb copy is restricted to in-frame clones and leaves out a portion. This sample has about 2 million clones, with about 95% found just once. The CDR3 is made up of 17 amino acids. The germline V gene has CDR1 KGHSH and CDR2 LQKENI. Trimming stripped 2 bases from V and 6 bases from J, with 23 bases between. As defined, naive CD8 cells were CD45RO-negative and positively selected for CCR7, with terminally differentiated effector memory CD45RA+ cells excluded.

The genes are TRBV18 and TRBJ2-7; maybe TRBD2 (6 bases). This TCR was recovered from a man younger than 35 in good health. The sample was naive CD8+ T cells sorted from blood. Written as DNA, the CDR3 is TGTGCCAGCTCACCAAACGGCGGGGTGGTGGGGACCGGCGAGCAGTACTTC. This sequence encodes CASSPNGGVVGTGEQYF.